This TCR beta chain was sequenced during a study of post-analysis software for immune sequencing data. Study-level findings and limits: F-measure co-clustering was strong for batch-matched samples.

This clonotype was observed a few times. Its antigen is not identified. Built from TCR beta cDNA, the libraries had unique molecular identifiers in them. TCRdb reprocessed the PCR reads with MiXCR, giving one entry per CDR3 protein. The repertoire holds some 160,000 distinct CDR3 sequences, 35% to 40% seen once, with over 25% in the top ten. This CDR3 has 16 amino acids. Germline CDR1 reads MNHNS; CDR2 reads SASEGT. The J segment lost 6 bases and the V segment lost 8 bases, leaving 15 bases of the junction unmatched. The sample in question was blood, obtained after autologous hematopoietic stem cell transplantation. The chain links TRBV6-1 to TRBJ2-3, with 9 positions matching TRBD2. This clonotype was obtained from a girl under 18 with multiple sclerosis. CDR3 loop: CASRIVAGDLEDTQYF. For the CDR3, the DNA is TGTGCCAGCCGGATAGTAGCGGGAGATTTGGAGGATACGCAGTATTTT.